This T cell receptor (beta chain) was profiled in a study of graft-versus-host responses after intestinal transplantation. Whole-study context: Following induction with anti-thymocyte globulin, all recipients were given tacrolimus and steroids for around three years.

Measured with immunoSEQ multiplex PCR; TCRdb has only the in-frame clones, and not every one. The repertoire holds tens of thousands of clones, with roughly 89% as singletons. CDR3 size: 14 residues. CDR1 is MNHEY and CDR2 is SVGAGI in the germline V gene. Losses at the gene ends were 3 bases for V and 3 bases for J; bases not matched to a gene: 3. Intraepithelial plus lamina propria lymphocytes were released by processing graft tissue. Notes on this clone: What it recognizes is unknown.

Overall study results and limits: Across patients carrying graft-donor T cell macrochimerism, allografts held high graft-versus-host to host-versus-graft clonal ratios.

This clonotype originated in a human patient who received an intestinal transplant, so some T cells may come from the graft donor. The V and J genes are TRBV6-5 and TRBJ2-3, with 7 bases that match TRBD1. The sample consisted of ileum tissue, taken roughly 390 days after transplant. The CDR3 nucleotides are TGTGCCAGCAGTTATTACAGGGGTACAGATACGCAGTATTTT. Residues: CASSYYRGTDTQYF.